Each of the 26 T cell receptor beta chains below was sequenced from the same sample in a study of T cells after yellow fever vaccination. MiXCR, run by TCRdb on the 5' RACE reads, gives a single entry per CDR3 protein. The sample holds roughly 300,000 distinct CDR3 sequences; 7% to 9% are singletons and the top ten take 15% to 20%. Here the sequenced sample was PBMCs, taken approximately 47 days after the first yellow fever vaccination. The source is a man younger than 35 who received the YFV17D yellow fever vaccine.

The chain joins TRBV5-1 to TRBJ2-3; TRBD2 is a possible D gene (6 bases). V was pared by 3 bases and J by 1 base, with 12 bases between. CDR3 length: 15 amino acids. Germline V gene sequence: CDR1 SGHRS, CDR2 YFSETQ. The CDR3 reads CASSYVGSGTDTQYF. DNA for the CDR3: TGCGCCAGCAGCTATGTCGGGAGCGGCACAGATACGCAGTATTTT.

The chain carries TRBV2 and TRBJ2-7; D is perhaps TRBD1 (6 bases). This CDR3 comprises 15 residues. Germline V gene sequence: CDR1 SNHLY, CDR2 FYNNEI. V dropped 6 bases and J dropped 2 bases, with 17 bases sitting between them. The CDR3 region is CASRGGPGPAYEQYV. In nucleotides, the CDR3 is TGTGCCAGCAGAGGGGGTCCGGGACCAGCCTACGAGCAGTACGTC.

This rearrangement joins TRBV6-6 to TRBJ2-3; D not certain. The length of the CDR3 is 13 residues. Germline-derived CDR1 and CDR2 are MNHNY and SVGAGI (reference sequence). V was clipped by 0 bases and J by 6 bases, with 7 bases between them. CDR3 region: CASSYSVPDTQYF. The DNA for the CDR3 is TGTGCCAGCAGTTACTCAGTACCTGATACGCAGTATTTT.

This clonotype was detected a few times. The CDR3, as DNA: TGTGCCAGCAGTGAATTTGGCAGGGAAAACTATGGCTACACCTTC. Protein: CASSEFGRENYGYTF. This sequence joins TRBV25-1 and TRBJ1-2, with TRBD1 as a possible D gene (5 bases). V lost 1 base and J 2 bases, leaving 11 bases between the germline ends. The CDR3 spans 15 residues. Germline CDR1 is MGHDK and CDR2 is SYGVNS.

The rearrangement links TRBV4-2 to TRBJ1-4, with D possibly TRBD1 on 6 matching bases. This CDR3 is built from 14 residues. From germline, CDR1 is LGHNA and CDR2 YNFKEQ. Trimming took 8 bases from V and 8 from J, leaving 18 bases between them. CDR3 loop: CASGIRGGGEKLFF. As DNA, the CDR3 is TGTGCCAGCGGTATCAGGGGAGGCGGCGAAAAACTGTTTTTT.

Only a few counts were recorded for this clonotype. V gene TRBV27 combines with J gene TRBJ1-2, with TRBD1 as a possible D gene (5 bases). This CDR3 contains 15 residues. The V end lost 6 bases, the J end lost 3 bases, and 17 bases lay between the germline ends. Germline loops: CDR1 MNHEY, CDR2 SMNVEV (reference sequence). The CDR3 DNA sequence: TGTGCCAGCAGCCCTACGACTGGAGGGGACTATGGCTACACCTTC. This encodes CASSPTTGGDYGYTF.

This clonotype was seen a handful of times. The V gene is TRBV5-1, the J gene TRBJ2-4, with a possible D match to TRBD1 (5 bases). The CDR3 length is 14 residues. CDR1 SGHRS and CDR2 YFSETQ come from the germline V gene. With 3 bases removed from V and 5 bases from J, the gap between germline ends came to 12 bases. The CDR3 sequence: CASSSKEGENIQYF. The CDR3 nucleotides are TGCGCCAGCAGCTCGAAGGAAGGGGAAAACATTCAGTACTTC. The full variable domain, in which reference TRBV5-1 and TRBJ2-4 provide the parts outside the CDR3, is KAGVTQTPRYLIKTRGQQVTLSCSPISGHRSVSWYQQTPGQGLQFLFEYFSETQRNKGNFPGRFSGRQFSNSRSEMNVSTLELGDSALYLCASSSKEGENIQYFGAGTRLSVL.

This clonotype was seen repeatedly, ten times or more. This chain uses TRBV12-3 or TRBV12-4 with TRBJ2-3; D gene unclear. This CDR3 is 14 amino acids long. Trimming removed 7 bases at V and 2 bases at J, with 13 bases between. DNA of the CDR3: TGTGCCAGCACCCTCAACCGAATCACAGATACGCAGTATTTT. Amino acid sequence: CASTLNRITDTQYF.

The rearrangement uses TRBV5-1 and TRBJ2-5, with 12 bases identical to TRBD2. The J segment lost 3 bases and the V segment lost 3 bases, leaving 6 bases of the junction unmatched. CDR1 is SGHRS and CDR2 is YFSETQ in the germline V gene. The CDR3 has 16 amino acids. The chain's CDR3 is CASSSTSGGTEETQYF. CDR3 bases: TGCGCCAGCAGCTCTACTAGCGGGGGGACTGAAGAGACCCAGTACTTC.

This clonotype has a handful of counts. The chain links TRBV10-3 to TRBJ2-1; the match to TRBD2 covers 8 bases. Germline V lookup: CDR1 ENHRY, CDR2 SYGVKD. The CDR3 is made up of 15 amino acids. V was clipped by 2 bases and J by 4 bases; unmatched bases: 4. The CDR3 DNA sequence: TGTGCCATCAGTGAGCGGTCTAGCGGGTACAATGAGCAGTTCTTC. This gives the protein CAISERSSGYNEQFF.

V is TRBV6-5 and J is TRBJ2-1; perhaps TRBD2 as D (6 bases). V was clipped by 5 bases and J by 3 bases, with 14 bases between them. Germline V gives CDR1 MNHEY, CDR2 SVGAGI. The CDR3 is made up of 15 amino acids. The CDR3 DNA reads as TGTGCCAGCAGTCACCTGGAGGGTGGCTACAATGAGCAGTTCTTC. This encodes CASSHLEGGYNEQFF.

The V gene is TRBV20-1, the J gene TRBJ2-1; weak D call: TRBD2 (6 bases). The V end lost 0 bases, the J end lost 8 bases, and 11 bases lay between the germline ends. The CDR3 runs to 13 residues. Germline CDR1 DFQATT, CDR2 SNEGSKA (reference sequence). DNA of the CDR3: TGCAGTGCTAGAGACTGGAGGGAAGATGAGCAGTTCTTC. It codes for CSARDWREDEQFF.

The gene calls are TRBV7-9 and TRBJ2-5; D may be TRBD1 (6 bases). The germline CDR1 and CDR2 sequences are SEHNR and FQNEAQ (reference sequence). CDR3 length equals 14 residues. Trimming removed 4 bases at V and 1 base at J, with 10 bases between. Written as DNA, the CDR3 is TGTGCCAGCAGCTCTTGGACAGTCCAAGAGACCCAGTACTTC. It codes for CASSSWTVQETQYF.

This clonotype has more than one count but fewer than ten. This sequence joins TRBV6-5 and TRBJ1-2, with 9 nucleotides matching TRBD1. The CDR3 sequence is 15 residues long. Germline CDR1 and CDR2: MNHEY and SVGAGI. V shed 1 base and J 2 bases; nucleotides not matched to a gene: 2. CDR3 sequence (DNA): TGTGCCAGCAGTTACTACGGACAGGGGAACTATGGCTACACCTTC. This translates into CASSYYGQGNYGYTF.

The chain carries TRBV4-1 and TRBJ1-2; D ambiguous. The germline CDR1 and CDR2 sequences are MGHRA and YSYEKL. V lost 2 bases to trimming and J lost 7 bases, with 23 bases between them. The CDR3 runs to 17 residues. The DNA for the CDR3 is TGCGCCAGCAGCCAATATCTGTCAGCGGAACAGCGCAGTGGCTACACCTTC. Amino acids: CASSQYLSAEQRSGYTF.

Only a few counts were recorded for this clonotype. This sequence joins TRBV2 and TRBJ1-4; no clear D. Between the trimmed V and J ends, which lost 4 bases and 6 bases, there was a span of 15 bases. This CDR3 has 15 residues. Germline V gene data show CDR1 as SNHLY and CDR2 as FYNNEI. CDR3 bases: TGTGCCAGCAGTGGTATTCAGGCCAGCGATGAAAAACTGTTTTTT. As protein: CASSGIQASDEKLFF.

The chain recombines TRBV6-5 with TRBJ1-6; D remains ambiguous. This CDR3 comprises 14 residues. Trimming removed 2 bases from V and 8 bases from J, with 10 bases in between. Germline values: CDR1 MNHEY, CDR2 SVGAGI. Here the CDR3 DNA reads TGTGCCAGCAGTTACGACAAGGGCGATTCACCCCTCCACTTT. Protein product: CASSYDKGDSPLHF.

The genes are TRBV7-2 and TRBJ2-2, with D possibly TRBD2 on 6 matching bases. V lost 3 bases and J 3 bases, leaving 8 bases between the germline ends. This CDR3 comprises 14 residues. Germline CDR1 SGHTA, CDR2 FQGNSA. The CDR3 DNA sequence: TGTGCCAGCAGCTTCGCGGGGTACACCGGGGAGCTGTTTTTT. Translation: CASSFAGYTGELFF.

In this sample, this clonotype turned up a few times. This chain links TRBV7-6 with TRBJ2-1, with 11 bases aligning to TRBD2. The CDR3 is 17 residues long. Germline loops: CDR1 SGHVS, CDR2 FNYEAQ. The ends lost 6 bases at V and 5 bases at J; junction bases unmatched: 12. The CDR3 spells CASSQRRAGLADNEQFF. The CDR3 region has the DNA TGTGCCAGCAGTCAGAGGAGGGCGGGACTAGCGGACAATGAGCAGTTCTTC.

CDR3 in amino acids: CASSLSRDGNTEAFF. In nucleotides, the CDR3 is TGCGCCAGCAGCCTTAGCCGGGACGGGAACACTGAAGCTTTCTTT. This chain connects TRBV4-1 to TRBJ1-1; D perhaps matches TRBD1 (5 bases). CDR3 length equals 15 residues. V lost 4 bases to trimming and J lost 1 base, with 13 bases between them. The germline V gene encodes CDR1 MGHRA and CDR2 YSYEKL.

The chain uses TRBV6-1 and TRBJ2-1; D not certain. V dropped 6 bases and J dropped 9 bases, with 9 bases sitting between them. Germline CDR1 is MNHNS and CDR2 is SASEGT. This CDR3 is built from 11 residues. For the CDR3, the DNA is TGTGCCAGCAGACAGTGGGGTGAGCAGTTCTTC. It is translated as CASRQWGEQFF.

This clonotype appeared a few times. The CDR3, as DNA: TGTGCCAGCAGCACACAGCGGCCATACACAGATACGCAGTATTTT. This translates into CASSTQRPYTDTQYF. The chain couples TRBV7-9 to TRBJ2-3, with D perhaps TRBD2 (5 bases). The CDR3 runs 15 residues. CDR1 and CDR2 (germline): SEHNR, FQNEAQ (reference sequence). Between the trimmed V and J ends, which lost 5 bases and 2 bases, there was a span of 14 bases.

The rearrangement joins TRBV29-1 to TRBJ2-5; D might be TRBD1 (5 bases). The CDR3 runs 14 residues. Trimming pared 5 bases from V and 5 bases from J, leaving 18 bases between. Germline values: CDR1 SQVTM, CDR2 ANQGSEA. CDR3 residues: CSVPPLQGRETQYF. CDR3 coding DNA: TGCAGCGTTCCTCCCCTTCAGGGTAGGGAGACCCAGTACTTC.

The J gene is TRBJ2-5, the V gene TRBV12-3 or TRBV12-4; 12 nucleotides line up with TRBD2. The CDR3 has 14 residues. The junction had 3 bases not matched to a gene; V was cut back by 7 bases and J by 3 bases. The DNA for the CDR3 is TGTGCCAGCACCTCTAGCGGGGGGGAAGAGACCCAGTACTTC. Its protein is CASTSSGGEETQYF.

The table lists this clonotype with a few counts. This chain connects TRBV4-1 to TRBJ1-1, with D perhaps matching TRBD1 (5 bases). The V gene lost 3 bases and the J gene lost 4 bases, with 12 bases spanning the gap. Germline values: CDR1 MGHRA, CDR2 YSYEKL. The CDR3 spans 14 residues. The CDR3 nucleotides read TGCGCCAGCAGCCATCAGGGTGGGGCCACTGAAGCTTTCTTT. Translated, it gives CASSHQGGATEAFF.

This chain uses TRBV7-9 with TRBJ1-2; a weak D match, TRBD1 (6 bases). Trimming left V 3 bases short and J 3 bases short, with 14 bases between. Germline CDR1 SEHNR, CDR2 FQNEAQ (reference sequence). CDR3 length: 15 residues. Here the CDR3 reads CASSFQTGGDYGYTF. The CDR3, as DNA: TGTGCCAGCAGCTTTCAGACAGGAGGGGACTATGGCTACACCTTC. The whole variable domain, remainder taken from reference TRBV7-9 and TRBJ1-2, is DTGVSQNPRHKITKRGQNVTFRCDPISEHNRLYWYRQTLGQGPEFLTYFQNEAQLEKSRLLSDRFSAERPKGSFSTLEIQRTEQGDSAMYLCASSFQTGGDYGYTFGSGTRLTVV.